The sequence of this T cell receptor (beta chain) was determined in a study of shared clonotypes between healthy human individuals. The germline V gene encodes CDR1 LNHDA and CDR2 SQIVND (reference sequence). The CDR3 extends over 13 amino acids. Losses at the gene ends were 7 bases for V and 6 bases for J; bases not matched to a gene: 6. Within Nashville, Tennessee resided all donors, each a Caucasian adult. It was roughly 88 million PBMCs that unsorted samples used for genomic DNA. The assay was run at deep level. The authors distributed each subset's genomic DNA evenly over several immunoSEQ plates. Sequencing used immunoSEQ multiplex PCR; TCRdb keeps in-frame clones, though not all of them. The profile shows about half a million clones, 77% of them singletons.

The chain is built from TRBV19 and TRBJ1-5; 7 bases fit TRBD1. This sequence was found in a woman between 35 and 50 years old in good health. Some clones in this sample may be carry-over from other donors' samples. The specimen was PBMCs. The CDR3 sequence: CASNQGVVQPQHF. The CDR3 DNA sequence: TGTGCCAGTAACCAGGGGGTGGTTCAGCCCCAGCATTTT. The full variable domain, rest sourced from reference TRBV19 and TRBJ1-5, is DGGITQSPKYLFRKEGQNVTLSCEQNLNHDAMYWYRQDPGQGLRLIYYSQIVNDFQKGDIAEGYSVSREKKESFPLTVTSAQKNPTAFYLCASNQGVVQPQHFGDGTRLSIL.